This TCR beta chain came from a study of response to subunit inactivated influenza vaccine. Germline trimming cut 7 bases from V and 7 bases from J; bases unmatched to any gene: 7. Germline V gene lookup returns CDR1 SGHTA and CDR2 FQGNSA. The CDR3 runs 16 residues. A few counts support this clonotype. TCRdb called the RT-PCR reads again in MiXCR, with one record for every CDR3 protein. This sample has roughly 540,000 distinct CDR3 sequences, with 20% to 25% found just once. The sample also formed part of further work on T cells expressing NK-cell markers. That study reports: It was by 5'RACE template switching with UMIs that TCR beta cDNA was made. Just one sequenced donor of eight was HCMV-seronegative, while seven were seropositive. Dominance of the CD3+CD56-NKG2C+ fraction by these clonotypes also held in several donors.

J is TRBJ2-1 and V is TRBV7-2; TRBD2 aligns across 16 bases. The sequence derives from a man in his fifties or sixties who received an inactivated influenza vaccine. The sequencing used CD4+ T cells sorted from PBMCs, collected approximately 12 days after vaccination. This CDR3 reads CASTMGLAGGLNEQFF. The CDR3 bases are TGTGCCAGCACCATGGGACTAGCGGGGGGGCTTAATGAGCAGTTCTTC.